Presented here are 19 T cell receptor beta chains from one specimen sequenced in a study of blood T cell repertoires in COVID-19. Data came from immunoSEQ multiplex PCR; TCRdb stores just in-frame clones and leaves some out. The table records 650,000 to 800,000 clones, approximately 90% of them present only once. The sample consisted of peripheral blood. These receptors were collected from a woman aged 18-29 years with acute or convalescent COVID-19.

This chain joins TRBV7-8 and TRBJ2-1, with 8 bases aligning to TRBD1. The CDR3 loop spans 16 amino acids. The V and J ends lost 1 base and 7 bases, in that order; junction bases with no gene match: 9. CDR1 and CDR2 (germline): SGHVS, FQNEAQ. The CDR3 here is CASSLDGRGRGNEQFF. CDR3 DNA: TGTGCCAGCAGCTTAGATGGCAGGGGGCGAGGGAATGAGCAGTTCTTC.

CDR3 in DNA: TGTGCCAGCAGCGCGAGCGGGGACCCCTCCTACGAGCAGTACTTC. Its protein is CASSASGDPSYEQYF. V and J are TRBV9 and TRBJ2-7; the match to TRBD2 covers 7 bases. V trimming: 3 bases; J trimming: 0 bases; junction bases outside the gene matches: 6. The CDR3 covers 15 residues. CDR1 is SGDLS and CDR2 is YYNGEE in the germline V gene. The full variable domain, completed using reference TRBV9 and TRBJ2-7, is DSGVTQTPKHLITATGQRVTLRCSPRSGDLSVYWYQQSLDQGLQFLIQYYNGEERAKGNILERFSAQQFPDLHSELNLSSLELGDSALYFCASSASGDPSYEQYFGPGTRLTVT.

The V call is TRBV11-2, the J call TRBJ2-5, with 8 bases aligning to TRBD2. CDR3 size: 18 residues. Looked up from germline, CDR1 is SGHAT and CDR2 is FQNNGV. The ends lost 0 bases at V and 7 bases at J; junction bases unmatched: 16. The CDR3 nucleotides are TGTGCCAGCAGCTTAGATATCCGAACGGGGGGGCATTTGGGGACCCAGTACTTC. As protein: CASSLDIRTGGHLGTQYF.

The V call is TRBV19, the J call TRBJ1-2; no definite D call. The germline CDR1 and CDR2 sequences are LNHDA and SQIVND (reference sequence). V lost 5 bases and J lost 2, with 12 bases in between. The length of the CDR3 is 14 residues. In DNA form, the CDR3 reads TGTGCCAGTAGTCCCGGGTCGGGGAACTATGGCTACACCTTC. It codes for CASSPGSGNYGYTF.

The chain has TRBV12-3 or TRBV12-4 and TRBJ1-2; possibly TRBD1 for D (5 bases). This CDR3 has 10 residues. The germline V and J ends were trimmed by 8 bases and 7 bases, with 8 bases remaining between them. The CDR3 region has the DNA TGTGCCAGCGGAGGGGTTGGCTACACCTTC. Amino acid sequence: CASGGVGYTF.

This rearrangement joins TRBV5-6 to TRBJ1-2, with 9 bases identical to TRBD1. The germline CDR1 and CDR2 sequences are SGHDT and YYEEEE. Germline trimming cut 4 bases from V and 8 bases from J; bases unmatched to any gene: 12. This CDR3 region has 15 residues. The chain's CDR3 is CASSGIDRGLLGYTF. In DNA, the CDR3 is TGTGCCAGCAGCGGAATAGACAGGGGGTTGCTCGGCTACACCTTC.

J is TRBJ1-2 and V is TRBV5-6, with a possible D match to TRBD1 (5 bases). CDR1 and CDR2 from the germline V gene are SGHDT and YYEEEE. The CDR3 is 12 residues long. Trimming left V 6 bases short and J 4 bases short, with 10 bases between. Here the CDR3 reads CASTDDSYGYTF. The CDR3, as DNA: TGTGCCAGCACCGACGACAGCTATGGCTACACCTTC.

The chain carries TRBV5-1 and TRBJ2-7; weak D call: TRBD1 (6 bases). Trimming left V 7 bases short and J 2 bases short, with 13 bases between. Germline-derived CDR1 and CDR2 are SGHRS and YFSETQ. The CDR3 has 13 amino acids. CDR3 in amino acids: CASSGTPTYEQYF. The CDR3 DNA reads as TGCGCCAGCTCCGGGACACCAACCTACGAGCAGTACTTC.

The V gene is TRBV5-1, the J gene TRBJ1-2; D ambiguous. Germline V gene data show CDR1 as SGHRS and CDR2 as YFSETQ. V was pared by 0 bases and J by 5 bases, with 8 bases between. The CDR3 sequence is 13 residues long. CDR3 coding DNA: TGCGCCAGCAGCTTGGGGACTCAATATGGCTACACCTTC. This gives the protein CASSLGTQYGYTF.

The chain has TRBV5-1 and TRBJ2-7, with 11 bases aligning to TRBD2. The J segment lost 1 base and the V segment lost 4 bases, leaving 4 bases of the junction unmatched. Germline CDR1 and CDR2: SGHRS and YFSETQ. The CDR3 consists of 15 residues. The DNA of the CDR3 is TGCGCCAGCAGCCGGGGACTAGCGGAATCCTACGAGCAGTACTTC. It is translated as CASSRGLAESYEQYF.

The chain joins TRBV27 to TRBJ1-2; D possibly corresponds to TRBD1 (6 bases). V lost 4 bases and J 2 bases, leaving 11 bases between the germline ends. The germline V gene encodes CDR1 MNHEY and CDR2 SMNVEV (reference sequence). The CDR3 sequence is 14 residues long. The CDR3 region is CASSSGHPNYGYTF. CDR3 DNA: TGTGCCAGCAGTTCGGGACACCCAAACTATGGCTACACCTTC.

The V gene is TRBV29-1, the J gene TRBJ2-1, with D perhaps TRBD2 (5 bases). There are 14 residues in the CDR3. CDR1 and CDR2 from the germline V gene are SQVTM and ANQGSEA. Trimming cost V 1 base and J 6 bases, with 13 bases left between them. CDR3 DNA sequence: TGCAGCGTTGAAGGGACTTACCGCCCCAATGAGCAGTTCTTC. Amino acids: CSVEGTYRPNEQFF.

The J gene is TRBJ1-5, the V gene TRBV2, with TRBD1 matching over 9 bases. CDR1 and CDR2 (germline): SNHLY, FYNNEI. This CDR3 is built from 16 residues. V lost 6 bases, J lost 1 base, and 7 bases stayed unmatched. This CDR3 is CASRRGQGGSNQPQHF. The CDR3 bases are TGTGCCAGCAGACGGGGACAGGGTGGAAGCAATCAGCCCCAGCATTTT.

The chain carries TRBV7-2 and TRBJ1-2; D is unclear. Trimming shortened V by 4 bases and J by 0 bases, and 12 bases separated the two germline ends. Germline V gene data show CDR1 as SGHTA and CDR2 as FQGNSA. The CDR3 loop spans 15 amino acids. CDR3 nucleotides: TGTGCCAGCAGCTCCGTGTTTCAGACTAACTATGGCTACACCTTC. Amino acid sequence: CASSSVFQTNYGYTF.

The chain joins TRBV11-3 to TRBJ1-3, with 8 bases that match TRBD1. The CDR3 covers 19 residues. J was trimmed by 0 bases and V by 5 bases; bases with no gene match: 15. Germline V gene sequence: CDR1 SGHNT, CDR2 YENEEA. CDR3 DNA sequence: TGTGCCAGCAGCGACCTCGGACAGGGATTCGCCCTCTCTGGAAACACCATATATTTT. This encodes CASSDLGQGFALSGNTIYF. Using reference TRBV11-3 and TRBJ1-3 for the parts outside the CDR3, the full variable domain is EAGVVQSPRYKIIEKKQPVAFWCNPISGHNTLYWYLQNLGQGPELLIRYENEEAVDDSQLPKDRFSAERLKGVDSTLKIQPAELGDSAVYLCASSDLGQGFALSGNTIYFGEGSWLTVV.

The rearrangement links TRBV6-1 to TRBJ2-1; TRBD1 aligns across 9 bases. This CDR3 comprises 16 residues. The J segment lost 7 bases and the V segment lost 2 bases, leaving 9 bases of the junction unmatched. The germline V gene has CDR1 MNHNS and CDR2 SASEGT. The CDR3 DNA follows: TGTGCCAGCAGTGAATCCCCGGGACAGGGTGGGAATGAGCAGTTCTTC. It translates to CASSESPGQGGNEQFF.

V gene TRBV10-2 combines with J gene TRBJ1-2; 7 bases map to TRBD1. The CDR3 runs 15 residues. Per the germline V gene, CDR1 is WSHSY and CDR2 is SAAADI. J gave up 1 base and V 4 bases, and 6 bases lay outside the gene matches. CDR3 DNA: TGCGCCAGCAGTGCCATTCCAGGGGGTAACTATGGCTACACCTTC. Translated: CASSAIPGGNYGYTF.

This sequence joins TRBV28 and TRBJ2-4; TRBD2 matches 11 bases. Germline V CDR1 and CDR2: MDHEN, SYDVKM. V gave up 5 bases and J gave up 5 bases; unmatched junction bases: 14. This CDR3 is 18 amino acids long. CDR3 region: CASSGYDSGGAFQNIQYF. In DNA, the CDR3 is TGTGCCAGCAGTGGCTATGATAGCGGGGGGGCCTTCCAAAACATTCAGTACTTC.

V and J are TRBV15 and TRBJ2-3, with a possible D match to TRBD2 (6 bases). The CDR3 has 15 residues. The germline CDR1 and CDR2 sequences are LNHNV and YYDKDF (reference sequence). Trimming removed 0 bases from V and 1 base from J, with 8 bases in between. The CDR3 region is CATSREGGGTDTQYF. The CDR3 DNA sequence: TGTGCCACCAGCAGAGAGGGCGGGGGCACAGATACGCAGTATTTT.